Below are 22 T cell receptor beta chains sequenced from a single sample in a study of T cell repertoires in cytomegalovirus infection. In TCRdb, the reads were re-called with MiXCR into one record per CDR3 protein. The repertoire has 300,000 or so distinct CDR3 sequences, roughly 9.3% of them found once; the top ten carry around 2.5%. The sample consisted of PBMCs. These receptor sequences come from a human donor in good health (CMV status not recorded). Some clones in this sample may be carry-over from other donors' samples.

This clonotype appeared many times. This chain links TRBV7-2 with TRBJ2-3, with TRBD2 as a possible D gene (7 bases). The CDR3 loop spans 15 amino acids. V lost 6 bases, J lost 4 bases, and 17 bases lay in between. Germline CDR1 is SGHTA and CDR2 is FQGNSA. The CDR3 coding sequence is TGTGCCAGCAGTACCGCGGGGGCCCGTCCAGATACGCAGTATTTT. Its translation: CASSTAGARPDTQYF.

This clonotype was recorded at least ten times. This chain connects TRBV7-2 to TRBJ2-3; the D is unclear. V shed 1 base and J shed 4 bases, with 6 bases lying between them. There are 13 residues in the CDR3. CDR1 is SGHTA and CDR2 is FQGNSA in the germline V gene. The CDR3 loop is CASSLGFADTQYF. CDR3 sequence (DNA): TGTGCCAGCAGCTTAGGGTTTGCAGATACGCAGTATTTT.

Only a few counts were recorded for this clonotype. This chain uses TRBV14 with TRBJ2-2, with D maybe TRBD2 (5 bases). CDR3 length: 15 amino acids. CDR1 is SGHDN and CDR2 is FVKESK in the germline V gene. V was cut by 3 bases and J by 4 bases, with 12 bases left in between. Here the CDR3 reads CASSHGLAATGELFF. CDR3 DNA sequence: TGTGCCAGCAGCCATGGGCTAGCTGCCACCGGGGAGCTGTTTTTT.

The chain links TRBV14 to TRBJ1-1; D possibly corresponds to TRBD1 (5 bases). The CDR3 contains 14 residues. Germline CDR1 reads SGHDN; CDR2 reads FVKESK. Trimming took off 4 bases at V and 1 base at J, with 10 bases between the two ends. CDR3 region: CASSPVRGNTEAFF. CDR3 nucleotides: TGTGCCAGCAGCCCGGTTAGGGGGAACACTGAAGCTTTCTTT.

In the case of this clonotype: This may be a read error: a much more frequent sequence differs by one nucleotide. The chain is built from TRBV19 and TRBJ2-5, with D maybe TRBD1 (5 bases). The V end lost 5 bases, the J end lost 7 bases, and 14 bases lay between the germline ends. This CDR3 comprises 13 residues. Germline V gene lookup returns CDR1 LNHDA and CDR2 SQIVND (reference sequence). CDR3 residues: CASSLKGKATQYF. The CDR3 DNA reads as TGTGCCAGTAGTTTAAAGGGGAAGGCGACCCAGTACTTC.

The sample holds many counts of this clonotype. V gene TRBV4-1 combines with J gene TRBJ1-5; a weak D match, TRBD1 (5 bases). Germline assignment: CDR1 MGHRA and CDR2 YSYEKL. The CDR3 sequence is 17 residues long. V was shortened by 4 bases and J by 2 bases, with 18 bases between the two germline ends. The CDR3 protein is CASSLKGLPDGNQPQHF. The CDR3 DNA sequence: TGCGCCAGCAGCCTAAAGGGGCTGCCCGACGGCAATCAGCCCCAGCATTTT.

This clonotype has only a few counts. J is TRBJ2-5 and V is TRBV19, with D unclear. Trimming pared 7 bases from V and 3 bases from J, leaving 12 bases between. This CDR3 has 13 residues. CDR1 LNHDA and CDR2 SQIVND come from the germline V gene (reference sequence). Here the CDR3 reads CASTPTGEETQYF. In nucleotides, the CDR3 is TGTGCCAGTACCCCGACTGGGGAAGAGACCCAGTACTTC.

The CDR3 DNA reads TGCAGTGCGGGGGGGGACATTAAGGATGAGCAGTTCTTC. Encoded protein: CSAGGDIKDEQFF. This chain uses TRBV20-1 with TRBJ2-1; D may be TRBD2 (7 bases). V dropped 6 bases and J dropped 8 bases, with 17 bases sitting between them. Looked up from germline, CDR1 is DFQATT and CDR2 is SNEGSKA (reference sequence). The CDR3 is 13 amino acids.

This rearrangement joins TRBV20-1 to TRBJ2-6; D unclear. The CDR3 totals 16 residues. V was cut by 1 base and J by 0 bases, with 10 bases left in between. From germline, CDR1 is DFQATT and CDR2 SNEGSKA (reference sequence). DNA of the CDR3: TGCAGTGCTAGAGGTCGTACGTACTCTGGGGCCAACGTCCTGACTTTC. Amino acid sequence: CSARGRTYSGANVLTF.

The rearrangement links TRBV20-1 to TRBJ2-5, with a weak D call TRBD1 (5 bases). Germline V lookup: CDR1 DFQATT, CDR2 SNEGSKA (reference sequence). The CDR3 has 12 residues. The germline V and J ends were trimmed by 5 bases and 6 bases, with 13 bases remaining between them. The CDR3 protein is CSAADSGKTQYF. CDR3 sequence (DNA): TGCAGTGCTGCAGACAGTGGAAAGACCCAGTACTTC.

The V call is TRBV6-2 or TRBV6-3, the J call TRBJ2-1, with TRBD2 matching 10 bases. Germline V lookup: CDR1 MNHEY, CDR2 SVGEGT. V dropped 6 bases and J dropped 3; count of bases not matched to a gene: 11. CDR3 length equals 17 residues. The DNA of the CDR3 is TGTGCCAGCAGCCTTAGCGGGGGGCGGAGAAACTACAATGAGCAGTTCTTC. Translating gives CASSLSGGRRNYNEQFF.

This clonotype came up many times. The CDR3 DNA reads as TGTGCCAGCAGTGCTTCTCGAAGATTACGAGAGACCCAGTACTTC. This translates into CASSASRRLRETQYF. This chain links TRBV28 with TRBJ2-5; D remains unclear. V lost 5 bases, J lost 4 bases, and 17 bases lay in between. This CDR3 has 15 amino acids. CDR1 is MDHEN, CDR2 SYDVKM, per germline.

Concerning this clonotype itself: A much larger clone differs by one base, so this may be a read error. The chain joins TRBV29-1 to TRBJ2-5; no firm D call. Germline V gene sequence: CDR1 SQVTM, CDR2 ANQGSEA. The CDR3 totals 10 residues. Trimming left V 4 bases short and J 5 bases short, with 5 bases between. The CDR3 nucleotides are TGCAGCGTTGTAATGGAGACCCAGTACTTC. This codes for CSVVMETQYF.

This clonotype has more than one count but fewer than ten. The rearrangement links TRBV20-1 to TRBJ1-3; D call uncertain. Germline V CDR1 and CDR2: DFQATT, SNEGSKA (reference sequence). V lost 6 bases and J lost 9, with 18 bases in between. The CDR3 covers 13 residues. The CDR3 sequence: CSAPDPRRGTIYF. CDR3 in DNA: TGCAGTGCGCCGGACCCGAGAAGAGGCACCATATATTTT.

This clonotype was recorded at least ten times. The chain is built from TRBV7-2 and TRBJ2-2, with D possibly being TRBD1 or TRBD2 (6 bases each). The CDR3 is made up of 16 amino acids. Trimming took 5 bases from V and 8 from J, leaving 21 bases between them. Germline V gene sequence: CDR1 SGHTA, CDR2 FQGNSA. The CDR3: CASSRPYIRGPGELFF. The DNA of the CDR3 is TGTGCCAGCAGCAGGCCCTATATCCGGGGGCCGGGGGAGCTGTTTTTT.

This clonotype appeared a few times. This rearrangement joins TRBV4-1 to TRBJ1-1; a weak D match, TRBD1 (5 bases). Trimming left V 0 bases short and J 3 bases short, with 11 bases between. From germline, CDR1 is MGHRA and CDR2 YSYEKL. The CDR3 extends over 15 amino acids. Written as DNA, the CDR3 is TGCGCCAGCAGCCAAGATGGGGCCCCAGACACTGAAGCTTTCTTT. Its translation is CASSQDGAPDTEAFF.

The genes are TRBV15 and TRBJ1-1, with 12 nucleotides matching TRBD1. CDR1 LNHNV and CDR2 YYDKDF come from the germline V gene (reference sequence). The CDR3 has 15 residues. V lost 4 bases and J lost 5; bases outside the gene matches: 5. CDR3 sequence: CATSTGQGAGTEAFF. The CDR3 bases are TGTGCCACCAGCACGGGACAGGGGGCAGGAACTGAAGCTTTCTTT.

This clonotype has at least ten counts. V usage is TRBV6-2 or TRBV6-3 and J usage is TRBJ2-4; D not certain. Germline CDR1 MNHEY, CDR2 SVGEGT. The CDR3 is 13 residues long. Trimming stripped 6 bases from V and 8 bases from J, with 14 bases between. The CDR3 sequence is CASSFSKQDIQYF. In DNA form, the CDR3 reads TGTGCCAGCAGCTTCTCCAAGCAGGACATTCAGTACTTC.

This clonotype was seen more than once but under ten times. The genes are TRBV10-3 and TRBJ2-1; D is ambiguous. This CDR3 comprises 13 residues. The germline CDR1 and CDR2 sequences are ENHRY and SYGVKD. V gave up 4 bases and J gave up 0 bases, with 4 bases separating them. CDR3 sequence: CAISGASYNEQFF. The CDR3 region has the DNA TGTGCCATCAGTGGGGCCTCCTACAATGAGCAGTTCTTC.

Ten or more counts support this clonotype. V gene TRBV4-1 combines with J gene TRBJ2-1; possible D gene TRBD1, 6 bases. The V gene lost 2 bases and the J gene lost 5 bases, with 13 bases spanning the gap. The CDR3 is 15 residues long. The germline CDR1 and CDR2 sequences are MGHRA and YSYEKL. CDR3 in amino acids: CASSQFDRNNNEQFF. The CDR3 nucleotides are TGCGCCAGCAGCCAATTTGACAGGAACAACAATGAGCAGTTCTTC.

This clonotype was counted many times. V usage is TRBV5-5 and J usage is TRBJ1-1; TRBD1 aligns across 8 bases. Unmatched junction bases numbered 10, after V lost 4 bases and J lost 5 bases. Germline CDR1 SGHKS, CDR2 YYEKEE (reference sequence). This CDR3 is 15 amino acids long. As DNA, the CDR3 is TGTGCCAGCAGCGGGGACAGGTGGCCCGGAACTGAAGCTTTCTTT. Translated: CASSGDRWPGTEAFF.

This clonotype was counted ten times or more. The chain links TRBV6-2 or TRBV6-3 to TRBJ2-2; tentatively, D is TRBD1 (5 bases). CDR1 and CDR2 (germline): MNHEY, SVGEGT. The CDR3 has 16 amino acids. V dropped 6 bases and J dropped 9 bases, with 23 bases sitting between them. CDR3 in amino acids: CASSDRGPLTPRELFF. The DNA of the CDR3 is TGTGCCAGCAGCGATAGGGGCCCCCTCACTCCCCGGGAGCTGTTTTTT.